Below, one T cell receptor beta chain is given with its context. From germline, CDR1 is SGHAT and CDR2 FQDESV (reference sequence). With 5 bases removed from V and 3 bases from J, the gap between germline ends came to 10 bases. CDR3 size: 13 residues. Per the study methods: Counts of nucleated cells, estimated from reference gene primer amplification, were obtained. Method: immunoSEQ multiplex PCR; TCRdb's copy keeps in-frame clones and lacks some. Clonal size and the V and J genes are those of that table, whereas D and trimming came from the DNA. The data contain about 81,000 clones, 91% of them singletons. This sample was included in a study of blood T cell repertoires in COVID-19. Study at large: Researchers got acute and convalescent COVID-19 samples from the United States, Italy and Spain. PBMCs, B-cell-depleted T cells, or T cells provided the cDNA or gDNA that made up the material.

The clonotype comes from a woman aged 45-65 years in a cohort sampled during active COVID-19. V gene TRBV11-1 combines with J gene TRBJ1-2, with D maybe TRBD1 (5 bases). The sequenced sample consisted of peripheral blood. CDR3 residues: CASSLPGYYGYTF. CDR3 coding DNA: TGTGCCAGCAGCCTACCAGGGTACTATGGCTACACCTTC. Full variable domain (missing parts from reference TRBV11-1 and TRBJ1-2): EAEVAQSPRYKITEKSQAVAFWCDPISGHATLYWYRQILGQGPELLVQFQDESVVDDSQLPKDRFSAERLKGVDSTLKIQPAELGDSAMYLCASSLPGYYGYTFGSGTRLTVV.